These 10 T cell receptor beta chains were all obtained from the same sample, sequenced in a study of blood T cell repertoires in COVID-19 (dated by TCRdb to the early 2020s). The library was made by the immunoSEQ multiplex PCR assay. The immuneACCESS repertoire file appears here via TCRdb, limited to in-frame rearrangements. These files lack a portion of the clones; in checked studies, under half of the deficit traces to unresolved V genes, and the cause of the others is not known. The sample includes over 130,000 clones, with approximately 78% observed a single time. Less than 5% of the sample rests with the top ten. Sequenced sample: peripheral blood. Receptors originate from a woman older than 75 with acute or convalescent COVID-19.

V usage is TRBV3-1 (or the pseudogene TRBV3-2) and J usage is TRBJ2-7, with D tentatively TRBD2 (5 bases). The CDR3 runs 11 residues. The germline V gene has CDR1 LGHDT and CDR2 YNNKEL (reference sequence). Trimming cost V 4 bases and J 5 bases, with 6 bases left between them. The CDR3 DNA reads TGTGCCAGCAGCCTGGGAGACGAGCAGTACTTC. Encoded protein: CASSLGDEQYF.

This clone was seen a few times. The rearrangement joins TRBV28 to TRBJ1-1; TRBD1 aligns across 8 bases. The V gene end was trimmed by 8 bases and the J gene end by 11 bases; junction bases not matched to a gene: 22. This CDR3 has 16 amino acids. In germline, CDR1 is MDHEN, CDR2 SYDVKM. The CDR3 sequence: CASWVGVGQALSGAFF. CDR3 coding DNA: TGTGCCAGCTGGGTTGGTGTGGGACAGGCACTATCGGGGGCTTTCTTT.

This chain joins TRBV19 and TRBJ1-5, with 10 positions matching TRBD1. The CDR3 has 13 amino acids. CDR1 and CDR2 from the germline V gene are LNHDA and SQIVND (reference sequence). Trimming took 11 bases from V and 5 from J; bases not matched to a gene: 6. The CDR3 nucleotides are TGTGCCGGGGGACAGGGGAGGGATCAGCCCCAGCATTTT. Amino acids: CAGGQGRDQPQHF.

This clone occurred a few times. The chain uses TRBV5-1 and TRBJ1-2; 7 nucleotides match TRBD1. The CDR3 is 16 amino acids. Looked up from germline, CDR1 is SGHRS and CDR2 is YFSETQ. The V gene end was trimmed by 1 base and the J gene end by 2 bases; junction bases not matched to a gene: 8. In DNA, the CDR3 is TGCGCCAGCAGCTTGACCCCGGGACAGTCGAACTATGGCTACACCTTC. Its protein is CASSLTPGQSNYGYTF.

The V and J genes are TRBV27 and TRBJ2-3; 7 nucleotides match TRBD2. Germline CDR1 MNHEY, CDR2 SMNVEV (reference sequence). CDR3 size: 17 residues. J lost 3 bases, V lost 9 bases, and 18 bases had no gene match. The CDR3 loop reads CARLAREGTIFTDTQYF. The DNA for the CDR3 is TGTGCCAGATTAGCTAGGGAGGGAACTATTTTTACAGATACGCAGTATTTT.

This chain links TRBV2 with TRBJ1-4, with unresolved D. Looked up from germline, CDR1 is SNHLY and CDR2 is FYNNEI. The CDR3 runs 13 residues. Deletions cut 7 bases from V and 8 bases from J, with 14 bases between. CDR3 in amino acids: CASKAASAEKLFF. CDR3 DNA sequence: TGTGCCAGCAAAGCCGCCTCCGCGGAAAAACTGTTTTTT.

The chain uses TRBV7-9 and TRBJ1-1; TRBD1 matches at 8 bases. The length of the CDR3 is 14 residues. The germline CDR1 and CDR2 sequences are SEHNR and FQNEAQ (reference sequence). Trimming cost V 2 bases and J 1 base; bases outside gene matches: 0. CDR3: CASSLTGGNTEAFF. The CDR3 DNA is TGTGCCAGCAGCTTAACAGGGGGGAACACTGAAGCTTTCTTT.

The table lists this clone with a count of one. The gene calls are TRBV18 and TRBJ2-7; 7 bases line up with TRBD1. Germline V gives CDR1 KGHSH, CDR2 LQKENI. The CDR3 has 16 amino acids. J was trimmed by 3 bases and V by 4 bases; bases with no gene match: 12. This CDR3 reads CASSLLGQVKGYEQYF. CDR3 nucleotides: TGTGCCAGCTCACTTCTCGGACAGGTTAAAGGCTACGAGCAGTACTTC.

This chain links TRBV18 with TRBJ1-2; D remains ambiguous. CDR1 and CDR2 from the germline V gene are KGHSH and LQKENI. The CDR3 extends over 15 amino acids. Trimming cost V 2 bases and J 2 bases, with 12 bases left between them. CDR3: CASSPGGAVNYGYTF. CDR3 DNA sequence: TGTGCCAGCTCACCAGGCGGAGCAGTGAACTATGGCTACACCTTC.

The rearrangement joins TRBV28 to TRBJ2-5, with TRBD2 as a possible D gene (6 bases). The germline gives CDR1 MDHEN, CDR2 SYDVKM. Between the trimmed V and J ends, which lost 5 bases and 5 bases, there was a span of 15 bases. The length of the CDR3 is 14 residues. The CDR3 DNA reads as TGTGCCAGCAGTCTTCTGGGTGGGAGGGAGACCCAGTACTTC. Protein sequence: CASSLLGGRETQYF.